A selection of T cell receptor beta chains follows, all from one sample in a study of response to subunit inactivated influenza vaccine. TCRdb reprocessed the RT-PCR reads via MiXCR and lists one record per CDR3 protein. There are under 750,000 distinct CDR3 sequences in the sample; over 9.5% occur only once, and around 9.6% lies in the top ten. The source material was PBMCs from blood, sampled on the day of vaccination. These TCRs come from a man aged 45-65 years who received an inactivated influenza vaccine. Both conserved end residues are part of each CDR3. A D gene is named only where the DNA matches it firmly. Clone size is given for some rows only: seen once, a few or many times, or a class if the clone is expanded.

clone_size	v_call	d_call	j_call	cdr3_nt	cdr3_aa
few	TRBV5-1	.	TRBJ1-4	TGCGCCAGCAGCTTGTTTACCGGATCTAATGAAAAACTGTTTTTT	CASSLFTGSNEKLFF
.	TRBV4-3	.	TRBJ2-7	TGCGCCAGCAGCGAAGGGGACGGACCCTACGAGCAGTACTTC	CASSEGDGPYEQYF
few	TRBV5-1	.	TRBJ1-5	TGCGCCAGCAGCCCAGACACCAGCAATCAGCCCCAGCATTTT	CASSPDTSNQPQHF
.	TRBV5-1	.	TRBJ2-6	TGCGCCAGCAAGCCGGGACTCACCTCTGGGGCCAACGTCCTGACTTTC	CASKPGLTSGANVLTF
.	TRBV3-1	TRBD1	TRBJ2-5	TGTGCCAGCAGCCGGGCAGGGGGTTACCAAGAGACCCAGTACTTC	CASSRAGGYQETQYF
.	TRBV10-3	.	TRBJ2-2	TGTGCCATCAGTGAGAGGAGGGAGCAAAGCGGGGAGCTGTTTTTT	CAISERREQSGELFF
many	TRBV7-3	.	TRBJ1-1	TGTGCCAGCAGAGTCGGGCAGGGCGACACTGAAGCTTTCTTT	CASRVGQGDTEAFF
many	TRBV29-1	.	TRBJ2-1	TGCAGCGTTGATATATATAATGAGCAGTTCTTC	CSVDIYNEQFF
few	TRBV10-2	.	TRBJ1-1	TGCGCCAGCAGTGAGTCCGCAGTACCGAACACTGAAGCTTTCTTT	CASSESAVPNTEAFF
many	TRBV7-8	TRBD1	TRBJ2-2	TGTGCCAGCAGCCTCATAGGGGGCTCGGGCACCGGGGAGCTGTTTTTT	CASSLIGGSGTGELFF
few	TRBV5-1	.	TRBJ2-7	TGCGCCAGCAGCTTAGGTGGTACACAGTCCTACGAGCAGTACTTC	CASSLGGTQSYEQYF
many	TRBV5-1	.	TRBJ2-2	TGCGCCAGCAGGGTGTCCGGGGAGCTGTTTTTT	CASRVSGELFF
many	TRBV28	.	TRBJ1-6	TGTGCCAGCAGTCCGAACCACCCAAATTCACCCCTCCACTTT	CASSPNHPNSPLHF
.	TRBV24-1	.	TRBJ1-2	TGTGCCACCTCCAGGGATAACTATGGCTACACCTTC	CATSRDNYGYTF
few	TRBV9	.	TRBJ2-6	TGTGCCAGTCACCGACAGGCCTCGCCCTCTGGGGCCAACGTCCTGACTTTC	CASHRQASPSGANVLTF
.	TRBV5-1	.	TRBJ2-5	TGCGCCAGCAGCTTGGCGGCCGGGACTCAAGAGACCCAGTACTTC	CASSLAAGTQETQYF
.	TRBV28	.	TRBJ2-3	TGTGCCAGCAGTTTATGGGGGGGGCCGCAGTATTTT	CASSLWGGPQYF
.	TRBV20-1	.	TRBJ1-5	TGCAGTGCTAGAGTGGCCACCACGGTTAGCAATCAGCCCCAGCATTTT	CSARVATTVSNQPQHF
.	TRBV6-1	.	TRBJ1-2	TGTGCCAGCACCCTAAGCGTGGAGGGCGGCTATGGCTACTCCTTC	CASTLSVEGGYGYSF
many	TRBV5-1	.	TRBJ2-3	TGCGCCAGCAGCTTAGGGACGATGAGCACAGATACGCAGTATTTT	CASSLGTMSTDTQYF
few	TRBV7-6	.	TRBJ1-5	TGTGCCAGCGGGGGGCGAGGTCAGCCCCAGCATTTT	CASGGRGQPQHF
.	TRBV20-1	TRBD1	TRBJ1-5	TGCAGTGCTAGTCGAGGACAGGCGGCCCAGCCCCAGCATTTT	CSASRGQAAQPQHF